This TCR beta chain was sequenced during a study of blood T cell repertoires in COVID-19. Across the whole study: Sites in the United States, Italy and Spain provided acute and convalescent COVID-19 samples.

With 0 bases clipped from V and 7 bases from J, the junction kept 6 bases outside the gene matches. CDR3 size: 14 residues. Germline V gives CDR1 SQVTM, CDR2 ANQGSEA. The protocol was immunoSEQ multiplex PCR, while the TCRdb copy is restricted to in-frame clones and leaves out a portion. This sample has approximately 250,000 clones, with around 93% found just once. This TCR was recovered from a man aged 40-49 years who had been exposed to COVID-19. This sequence joins TRBV29-1 and TRBJ1-2, with 9 bases that match TRBD1. The sequenced sample was PBMCs or T cells enriched from blood (not recorded which). This CDR3 is CSVEEDRGSGGYTF. The DNA for the CDR3 is TGCAGCGTTGAAGAGGACAGGGGTTCCGGTGGCTACACCTTC. The full variable domain, with the rest looked up from reference TRBV29-1 and TRBJ1-2, is SAVISQKPSRDICQRGTSLTIQCQVDSQVTMMFWYRQQPGQSLTLIATANQGSEATYESGFVIDKFPISRPNLTFSTLTVSNMSPEDSSIYLCSVEEDRGSGGYTFGSGTRLTVV.